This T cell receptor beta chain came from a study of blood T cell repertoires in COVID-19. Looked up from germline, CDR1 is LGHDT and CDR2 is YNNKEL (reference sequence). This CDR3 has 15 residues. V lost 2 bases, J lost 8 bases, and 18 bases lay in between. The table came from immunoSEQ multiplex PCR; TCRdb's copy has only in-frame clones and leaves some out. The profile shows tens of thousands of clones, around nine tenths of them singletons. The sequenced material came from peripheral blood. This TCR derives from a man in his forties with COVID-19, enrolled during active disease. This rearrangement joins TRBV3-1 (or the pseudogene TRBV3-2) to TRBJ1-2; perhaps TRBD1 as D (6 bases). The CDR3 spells CASSQPTQGSGGYTF. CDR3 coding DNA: TGTGCCAGCAGCCAACCCACACAGGGTTCGGGAGGCTACACCTTC.